These T cell receptor beta chains were read from a single sample in a study of blood T cell repertoires in COVID-19. Sequenced by immunoSEQ multiplex PCR; TCRdb stores in-frame clones only, minus some. The sample has a few hundred thousand clones; approximately 82% are singletons. Sequencing was done on a sample of peripheral blood. The receptors originated from a woman younger than 30 with acute or convalescent COVID-19. The CDR3 runs from the conserved cysteine through the conserved F or W. The order of the fields is clone size, V gene, CDR3 length, D gene, J gene, CDR3 DNA, CDR3 protein. A D gene is named only where the DNA matches it firmly. Size is omitted from some rows. Given values are once, few, many or a class for expanded clones.

>once|TRBV7-8|17|TRBD2|TRBJ2-1
TGTGCCAGCAGCTTATCGGCTAGCGGGATATCCTACAATGAGCAGTTCTTC
CASSLSASGISYNEQFF
>NA|TRBV2|17|TRBD1|TRBJ2-5
TGTGCCAGCAGCCGGAGAGGGACAGCAAATTACCAAGAGACCCAGTACTTC
CASSRRGTANYQETQYF
>NA|TRBV5-1|15|TRBD1|TRBJ1-5
TGCGCCAGCAGCGTTACCGGGACAGGGGCTCAGCCCCAGCATTTT
CASSVTGTGAQPQHF
>NA|TRBV18|16|TRBD1|TRBJ1-1
TGTGCCAGCTCACCGGGTACGGGACAGCTGAACACTGAAGCTTTCTTT
CASSPGTGQLNTEAFF
>NA|TRBV2|13|TRBD2|TRBJ2-5
TGTGCCAGCCTGACTAGCGGAAGCGGGACCCAGTACTTC
CASLTSGSGTQYF
>once|TRBV7-9|17|NA|TRBJ2-5
TGTGCCAGCAGCTTAGTGCGTCAAACCCTCCGAACAGAGACCCAGTACTTC
CASSLVRQTLRTETQYF
>NA|TRBV27|14|NA|TRBJ2-3
TGTGCCAGCCCCGAGGGCGCGAACACAGATACGCAGTATTTT
CASPEGANTDTQYF
>once|TRBV19|14|NA|TRBJ2-7
TGTGCCAGTAGTATAGGGCAGGGAATGGACGAGCAGTACTTC
CASSIGQGMDEQYF
>NA|TRBV30|12|NA|TRBJ1-2
TGTGCCTGGAGTGTAACCCGGTATGGCTACACCTTC
CAWSVTRYGYTF
>NA|TRBV5-1|14|NA|TRBJ2-1
TGCGCCAGCAGCGCGGGGCCAAGGGTCGATGAGCAGTTCTTC
CASSAGPRVDEQFF
>NA|TRBV25-1|14|TRBD2|TRBJ2-1
TGTGCCAGCAAGGGACTAGCGGGTTACGGTGAGCAGTTCTTC
CASKGLAGYGEQFF
>NA|TRBV28|13|NA|TRBJ2-1
TGTGCCAGCACGGCGGACAAGTACAATGAGCAGTTCTTC
CASTADKYNEQFF
>once|TRBV27|14|TRBD1|TRBJ2-3
TGTGCCAGCAGTACGGGGACAGGGATAGATACGCAGTATTTT
CASSTGTGIDTQYF
>NA|TRBV14|15|NA|TRBJ2-7
TGTGCCAGCAGCCAAGGAGTGGTCAGGGCCCACGAGCAGTACTTC
CASSQGVVRAHEQYF
>NA|TRBV19|15|NA|TRBJ1-3
TGTGCCAGTAGTCCGACCTCAGGGCCAGGAAACACCATATATTTT
CASSPTSGPGNTIYF
>few|TRBV18|13|TRBD2|TRBJ2-2
TGTGCCAGCTCGGGCGGGAGCACCGGGGAGCTGTTTTTT
CASSGGSTGELFF
>NA|TRBV29-1|14|NA|TRBJ2-2
TGCAGCGTTGCCCCGCCAGGGTGGTCCGGGGAGCTGTTTTTT
CSVAPPGWSGELFF
>NA|TRBV12-5|18|TRBD1|TRBJ1-4
TGTGCTAGTGGTTTGGTACTAGGGGGGACAGGGGGGCGCGAAAAACTGTTTTTT
CASGLVLGGTGGREKLFF
>NA|TRBV5-4|15|NA|TRBJ1-6
TGTGCCAGCAGCTTGGGTCAGGGCGTTTTATCACCCCTCCACTTT
CASSLGQGVLSPLHF
>once|TRBV5-4|16|NA|TRBJ1-6
TGTGCCAGCAGCGCCGGAAGCGACCCGAGAAATTCACCCCTCCACTTT
CASSAGSDPRNSPLHF
>NA|TRBV18|17|TRBD2|TRBJ2-1
TGTGCCAGCTCACCACCGGTGACGGGAGGAGTTTGGGGTGAGCAGTTCTTC
CASSPPVTGGVWGEQFF
>once|TRBV5-1|15|NA|TRBJ1-2
TGCGCCAGCAGCCCTCAACCGGAGGCTAACTATGGCTACACCTTC
CASSPQPEANYGYTF
>NA|TRBV2|16|TRBD2|TRBJ2-2
TGTGCCAGAAACGCCGGGACTAGCGTCCGGACCGGGGAGCTGTTTTTT
CARNAGTSVRTGELFF
>NA|TRBV30|15|NA|TRBJ1-2
TGTGCCTGGAGTGTCTGGGGGGGGGAAAGCTATGGCTACACCTTC
CAWSVWGGESYGYTF
>once|TRBV6-2/TRBV6-3|15|NA|TRBJ2-7
TGTGCCAGCAGTTATCCAACATACGGAGAGTACGAGCAGTACTTC
CASSYPTYGEYEQYF
>NA|TRBV4-3|16|TRBD1|TRBJ2-7
TGCGCCAGCAGCCAAGGACCCGGGACAGGGGGCTACGAGCAGTACTTC
CASSQGPGTGGYEQYF
>NA|TRBV14|15|TRBD2|TRBJ2-1
TGTGCCAGCAGCCAAGCTAGCGGGAGGGCCTTTGAGCAGTTCTTC
CASSQASGRAFEQFF